Below are 9 T cell receptor beta chains sequenced from a single sample in a study of blood T cell repertoires in COVID-19. The method was immunoSEQ multiplex PCR; TCRdb's version includes in-frame clones alone and lacks a portion of them. This sample has over 200,000 clones, with 75% to 90% found just once. The sample comprised PBMCs or T cells enriched from blood (not recorded which). The source of these receptors is a woman aged 30 to 39 who had been exposed to COVID-19.

The chain couples TRBV6-5 to TRBJ1-2; weak D call: TRBD1 (5 bases). Trimming stripped 4 bases from V and 6 bases from J, with 18 bases between. CDR3 length: 15 amino acids. In germline, CDR1 is MNHEY, CDR2 SVGAGI. Here the CDR3 reads CASSLRGGPFDGYTF. The CDR3 nucleotides are TGTGCCAGCAGTTTAAGGGGAGGGCCCTTCGATGGCTACACCTTC.

CDR3 nucleotides: TGCGCCAGCAGCCAAGGGCCTCAGGGCACTGAAGCTTTCTTT. Encoded protein: CASSQGPQGTEAFF. The rearrangement uses TRBV4-1 and TRBJ1-1, with D possibly being TRBD1 (5 bases). Germline V CDR1 and CDR2: MGHRA, YSYEKL. The V end was cut by 1 base, the J end by 4 bases, with 10 bases between. The length of the CDR3 is 14 residues.

This chain links TRBV21-1 with TRBJ2-7; the table assigns TRBD1, which was not confirmed against the DNA. TRBV21-1 is shown as a pseudogene. The CDR3 extends over 13 amino acids. CDR3 in amino acids: CASRPQGAYEQYF. DNA for the CDR3: TGTGCCAGCAGGCCCCAGGGGGCATACGAGCAGTACTTC.

This clone was detected once. The chain has TRBV2 and TRBJ2-4, with a weak D call TRBD2 (6 bases). Germline V lookup: CDR1 SNHLY, CDR2 FYNNEI. The CDR3 totals 16 residues. V shed 4 bases and J shed 2 bases, with 15 bases lying between them. The CDR3 DNA reads as TGTGCCAGCAGTGGGTGGGGGGTTCTAACCAAAAACATTCAGTACTTC. This encodes CASSGWGVLTKNIQYF. Based on the CDR3 plus reference TRBV2 and TRBJ2-4, the full variable domain is EPEVTQTPSHQVTQMGQEVILRCVPISNHLYFYWYRQILGQKVEFLVSFYNNEISEKSEIFDDQFSVERPDGSNFTLKIRSTKLEDSAMYFCASSGWGVLTKNIQYFGAGTRLSVL.

In regard to this clone: Other nucleotide sequences in the sample specify the same CDR3. V gene TRBV6-5 combines with J gene TRBJ1-2; 11 positions match TRBD1. CDR1 is MNHEY, CDR2 SVGAGI, per germline. The V segment lost 6 bases and the J segment 2 bases; nucleotides outside the gene matches: 2. The CDR3 is 14 amino acids. Here the CDR3 DNA reads TGTGCCAGCAGCAGGGACAGGGGGAACTATGGCTACACCTTC. It encodes CASSRDRGNYGYTF.

The chain links TRBV5-1 to TRBJ2-7, with TRBD1 matching 9 bases. Germline V gives CDR1 SGHRS, CDR2 YFSETQ. There are 14 residues in the CDR3. J gave up 2 bases and V 8 bases, and 8 bases lay outside the gene matches. The CDR3 is CASRSGTGTYEQYF. CDR3 nucleotide sequence: TGCGCCAGTCGCTCCGGGACAGGGACCTACGAGCAGTACTTC.

This clone came up once. The chain is built from TRBV5-8 and TRBJ2-7, with 7 bases aligning to TRBD1. This CDR3 is 19 amino acids long. V gave up 2 bases and J gave up 4 bases; unmatched junction bases: 21. Germline values: CDR1 SGHTS, CDR2 YDEGEE. The CDR3 coding sequence is TGTGCCAGCAGCTTCCACGGGACAGCGGCGCCGATCCCCAATTACGAGCAGTACTTC. It translates to CASSFHGTAAPIPNYEQYF.

This clone appeared once. The V and J genes are TRBV10-2 and TRBJ1-5; 7 bases align to TRBD1. With 2 bases clipped from V and 7 bases from J, the junction kept 5 bases outside the gene matches. This CDR3 has 14 residues. Germline V gene data show CDR1 as WSHSY and CDR2 as SAAADI. Here the CDR3 DNA reads TGCGCCAGCAGTGAGGGCCAGGGGGTACAGCCCCAGCATTTT. Translating it yields CASSEGQGVQPQHF.

The V and J genes are TRBV3-1 (or the pseudogene TRBV3-2) and TRBJ2-5, with TRBD2 matching over 9 bases. The CDR3 loop spans 17 amino acids. Germline V CDR1 and CDR2: LGHDT, YNNKEL (reference sequence). V gave up 4 bases and J gave up 3 bases; unmatched junction bases: 12. The CDR3 coding sequence is TGTGCCAGCAGCCCTCCGACTAGCGGAGGGGGGGAAGAGACCCAGTACTTC. It codes for CASSPPTSGGGEETQYF.